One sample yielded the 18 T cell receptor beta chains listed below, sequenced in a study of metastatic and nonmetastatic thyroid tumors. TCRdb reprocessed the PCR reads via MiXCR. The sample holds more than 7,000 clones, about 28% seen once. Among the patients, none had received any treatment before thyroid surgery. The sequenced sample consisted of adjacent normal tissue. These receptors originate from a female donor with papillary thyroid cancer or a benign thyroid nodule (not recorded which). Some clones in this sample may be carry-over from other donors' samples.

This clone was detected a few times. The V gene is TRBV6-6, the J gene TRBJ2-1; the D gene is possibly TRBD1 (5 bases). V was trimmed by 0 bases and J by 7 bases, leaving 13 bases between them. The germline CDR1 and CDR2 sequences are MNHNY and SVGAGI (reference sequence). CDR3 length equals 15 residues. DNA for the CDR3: TGTGCCAGCAGTTACTCCGGCAGGGCGGAGAATGAGCAGTTCTTC. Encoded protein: CASSYSGRAENEQFF.

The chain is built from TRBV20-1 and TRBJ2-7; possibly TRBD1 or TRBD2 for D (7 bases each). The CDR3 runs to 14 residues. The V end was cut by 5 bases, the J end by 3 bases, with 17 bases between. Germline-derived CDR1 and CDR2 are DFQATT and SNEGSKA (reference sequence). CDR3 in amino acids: CSARRGGQYYEQYF. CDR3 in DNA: TGCAGTGCTCGAAGGGGGGGACAGTACTACGAGCAGTACTTC.

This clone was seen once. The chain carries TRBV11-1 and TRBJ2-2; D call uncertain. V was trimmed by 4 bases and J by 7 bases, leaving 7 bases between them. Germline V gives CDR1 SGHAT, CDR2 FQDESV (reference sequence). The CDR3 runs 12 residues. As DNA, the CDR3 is TGTGCCAGCAGCTGGGATTTCGGGGAGCTGTTTTTT. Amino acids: CASSWDFGELFF. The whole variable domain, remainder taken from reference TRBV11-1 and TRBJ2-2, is EAEVAQSPRYKITEKSQAVAFWCDPISGHATLYWYRQILGQGPELLVQFQDESVVDDSQLPKDRFSAERLKGVDSTLKIQPAELGDSAMYLCASSWDFGELFFGEGSRLTVL.

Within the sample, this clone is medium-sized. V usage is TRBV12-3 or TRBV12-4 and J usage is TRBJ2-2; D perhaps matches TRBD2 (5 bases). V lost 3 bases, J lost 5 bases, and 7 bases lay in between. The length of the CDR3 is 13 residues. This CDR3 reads CASSFTRTGELFF. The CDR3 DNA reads TGTGCCAGCAGTTTTACTAGGACCGGGGAGCTGTTTTTT.

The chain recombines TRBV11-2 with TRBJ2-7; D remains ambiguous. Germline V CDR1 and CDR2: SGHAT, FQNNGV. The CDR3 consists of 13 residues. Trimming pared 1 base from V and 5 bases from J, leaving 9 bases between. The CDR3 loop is CASSLGGGDEQYF. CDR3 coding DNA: TGTGCCAGCAGCTTAGGGGGTGGCGACGAGCAGTACTTC.

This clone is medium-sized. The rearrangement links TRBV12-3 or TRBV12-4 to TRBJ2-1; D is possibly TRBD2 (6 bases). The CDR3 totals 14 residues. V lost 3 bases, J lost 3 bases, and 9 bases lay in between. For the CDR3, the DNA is TGTGCCAGCAGTTTTTTAGCGGACTACAATGAGCAGTTCTTC. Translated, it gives CASSFLADYNEQFF.

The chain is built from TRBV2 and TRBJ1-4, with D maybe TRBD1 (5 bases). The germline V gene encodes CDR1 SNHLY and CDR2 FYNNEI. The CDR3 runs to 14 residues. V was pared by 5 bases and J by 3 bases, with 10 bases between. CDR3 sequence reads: CASSRGGANEKLFF. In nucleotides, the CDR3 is TGTGCCAGCAGTAGAGGAGGGGCTAATGAAAAACTGTTTTTT.

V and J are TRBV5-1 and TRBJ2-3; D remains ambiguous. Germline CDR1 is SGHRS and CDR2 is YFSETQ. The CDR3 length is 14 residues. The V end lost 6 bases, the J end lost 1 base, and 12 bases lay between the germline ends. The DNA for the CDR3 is TGCGCCAGCACCCGTGGGCAGGGCACAGATACGCAGTATTTT. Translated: CASTRGQGTDTQYF.

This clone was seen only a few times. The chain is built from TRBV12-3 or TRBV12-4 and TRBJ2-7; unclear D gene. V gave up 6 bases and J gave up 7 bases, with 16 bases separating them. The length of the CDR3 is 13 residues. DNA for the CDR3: TGTGCCAGCAGCTTGAGTCCGGGTTGGGAGCAGTACTTC. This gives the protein CASSLSPGWEQYF.

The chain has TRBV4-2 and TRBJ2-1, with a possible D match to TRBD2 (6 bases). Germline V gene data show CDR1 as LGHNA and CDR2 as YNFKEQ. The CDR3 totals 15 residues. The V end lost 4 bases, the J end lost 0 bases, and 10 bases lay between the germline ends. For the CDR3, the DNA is TGTGCCAGCAGCCCAGGCGGGGTCTCCTACAATGAGCAGTTCTTC. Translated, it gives CASSPGGVSYNEQFF.

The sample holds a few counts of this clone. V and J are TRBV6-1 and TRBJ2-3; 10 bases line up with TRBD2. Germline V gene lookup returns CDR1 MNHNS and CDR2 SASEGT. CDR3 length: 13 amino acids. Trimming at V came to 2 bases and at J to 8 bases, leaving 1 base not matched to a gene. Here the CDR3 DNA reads TGTGCCAGCAGTGAACGACTAGCGGGTACGCAGTATTTT. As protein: CASSERLAGTQYF.

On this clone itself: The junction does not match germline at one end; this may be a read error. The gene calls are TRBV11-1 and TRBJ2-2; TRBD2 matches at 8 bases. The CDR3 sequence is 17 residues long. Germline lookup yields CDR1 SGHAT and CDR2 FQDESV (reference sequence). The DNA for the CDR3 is TGCGCCAGCAGCTTTGAACGGCTAGCGGGCGTAGCCGTGGAGCTGTTTTTT. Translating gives CASSFERLAGVAVELFF.

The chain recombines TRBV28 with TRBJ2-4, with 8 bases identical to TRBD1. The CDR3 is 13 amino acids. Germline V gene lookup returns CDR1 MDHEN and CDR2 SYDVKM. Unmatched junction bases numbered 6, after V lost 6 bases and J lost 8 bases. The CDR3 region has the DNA TGTGCCAGCAGACTTCAGGGGGCGGACATTCAGTACTTC. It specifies CASRLQGADIQYF.

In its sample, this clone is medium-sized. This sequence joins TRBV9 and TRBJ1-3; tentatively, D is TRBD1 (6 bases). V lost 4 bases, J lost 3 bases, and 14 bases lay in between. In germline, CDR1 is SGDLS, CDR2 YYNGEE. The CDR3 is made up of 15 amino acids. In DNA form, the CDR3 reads TGTGCCAGCAGCCCCCTTCAGGGGAATGGAAACACCATATATTTT. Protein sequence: CASSPLQGNGNTIYF.

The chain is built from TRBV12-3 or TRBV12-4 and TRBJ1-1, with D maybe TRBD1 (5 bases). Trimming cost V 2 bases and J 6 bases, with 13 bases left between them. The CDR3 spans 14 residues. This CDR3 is CASSLQGGDPEAFF. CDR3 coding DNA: TGTGCCAGCAGTTTACAGGGTGGTGACCCTGAAGCTTTCTTT.

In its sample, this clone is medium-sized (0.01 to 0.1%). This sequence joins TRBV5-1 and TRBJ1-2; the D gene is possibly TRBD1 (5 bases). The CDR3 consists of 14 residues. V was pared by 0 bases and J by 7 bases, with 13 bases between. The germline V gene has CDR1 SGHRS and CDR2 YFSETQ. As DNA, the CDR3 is TGCGCCAGCAGCTTGGGGGGGACCGCCAGTGGCTACACCTTC. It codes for CASSLGGTASGYTF.

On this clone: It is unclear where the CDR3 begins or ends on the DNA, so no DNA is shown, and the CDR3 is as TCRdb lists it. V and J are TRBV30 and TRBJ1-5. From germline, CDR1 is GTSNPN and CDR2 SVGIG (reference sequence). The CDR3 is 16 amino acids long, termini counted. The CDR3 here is CAWSFPTSGREEPQHF.

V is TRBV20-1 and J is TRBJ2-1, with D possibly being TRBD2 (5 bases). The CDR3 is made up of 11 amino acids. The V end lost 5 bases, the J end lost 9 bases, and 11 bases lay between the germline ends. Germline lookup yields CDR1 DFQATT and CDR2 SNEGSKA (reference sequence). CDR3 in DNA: TGCAGTGCTCCTACTCGGGGTGAGCAGTTCTTC. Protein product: CSAPTRGEQFF.